The 24 T cell receptor beta chains presented below share a single source sample, sequenced in a study of T cell changes during pregnancy in multiple sclerosis. Sequencing was performed with immunoSEQ multiplex PCR; in TCRdb, only in-frame clones are kept and a portion is missing. This sample yields 70,000 to 95,000 clones, of which 94% are seen a single time; approximately 1.6% belongs to the top ten. Specimen: peripheral blood, collected after pregnancy. The receptors come from a female donor in good health, enrolled as a control in a pregnancy study.

This sequence joins TRBV2 and TRBJ1-1, with TRBD1 identical over 9 bases. The germline gives CDR1 SNHLY, CDR2 FYNNEI. V trimming: 9 bases; J trimming: 4 bases; junction bases outside the gene matches: 6. This CDR3 is 13 amino acids long. The CDR3: CASQGQGVTEAFF. CDR3 DNA: TGTGCCAGTCAGGGACAGGGAGTCACTGAAGCTTTCTTT.

This clone was recorded once. The gene calls are TRBV5-1 and TRBJ2-3; 7 bases are shared with TRBD2. After removal of 5 bases from V and 2 bases from J, the junction contained 8 bases not matched to a gene. Germline values: CDR1 SGHRS, CDR2 YFSETQ. The CDR3 consists of 15 residues. The CDR3 DNA follows: TGCGCCAGCAGGGACCCTAGCGGATCCACAGATACGCAGTATTTT. As protein: CASRDPSGSTDTQYF. Based on the CDR3 plus reference TRBV5-1 and TRBJ2-3, the full variable domain is KAGVTQTPRYLIKTRGQQVTLSCSPISGHRSVSWYQQTPGQGLQFLFEYFSETQRNKGNFPGRFSGRQFSNSRSEMNVSTLELGDSALYLCASRDPSGSTDTQYFGPGTRLTVL.

The V gene is TRBV27, the J gene TRBJ1-5; D gene ambiguous. V was shortened by 5 bases and J by 1 base, with 9 bases between the two germline ends. Germline CDR1 reads MNHEY; CDR2 reads SMNVEV (reference sequence). The CDR3 is 14 residues long. CDR3 sequence: CASSTSISNQPQHF. The CDR3, as DNA: TGTGCCAGCAGTACCTCTATAAGCAATCAGCCCCAGCATTTT.

The chain recombines TRBV19 with TRBJ2-2, with TRBD2 matching over 10 bases. Germline-derived CDR1 and CDR2 are LNHDA and SQIVND (reference sequence). The CDR3 loop spans 15 amino acids. V trimming: 7 bases; J trimming: 6 bases; junction bases outside the gene matches: 8. The CDR3 DNA is TGTGCCAGTACCCAAGCGGGAGGGCCAGCCGGGGAGCTGTTTTTT. It translates to CASTQAGGPAGELFF.

The V and J genes are TRBV11-2 and TRBJ2-2, with 11 nucleotides matching TRBD2. The germline V gene has CDR1 SGHAT and CDR2 FQNNGV. After removal of 6 bases from V and 4 bases from J, the junction contained 4 bases not matched to a gene. The CDR3 extends over 15 amino acids. The CDR3 is CASRLAGVGTGELFF. CDR3 nucleotide sequence: TGTGCCAGCAGACTAGCGGGGGTCGGCACCGGGGAGCTGTTTTTT.

The rearrangement joins TRBV19 to TRBJ2-7; 13 bases are shared with TRBD2. The CDR3 extends over 15 amino acids. V was clipped by 3 bases and J by 4 bases; unmatched bases: 3. Germline V CDR1 and CDR2: LNHDA, SQIVND (reference sequence). CDR3 sequence reads: CASSMTSGRTYEQYF. CDR3 DNA: TGTGCCAGTAGTATGACTAGCGGGAGGACGTACGAGCAGTACTTC.

The genes are TRBV5-5 and TRBJ1-1; 11 bases line up with TRBD1. V was clipped by 4 bases and J by 3 bases; unmatched bases: 5. The CDR3 runs 15 residues. Germline V gene sequence: CDR1 SGHKS, CDR2 YYEKEE (reference sequence). CDR3: CASSGGTGGDTEAFF. The CDR3 region has the DNA TGTGCCAGCAGCGGGGGGACAGGGGGGGACACTGAAGCTTTCTTT.

The rearrangement uses TRBV2 and TRBJ1-3; tentative D call: TRBD1 (5 bases). The CDR3 is 13 residues long. Germline loops: CDR1 SNHLY, CDR2 FYNNEI. V lost 4 bases and J 3 bases, leaving 7 bases between the germline ends. This CDR3 is CASSAGIGNTIYF. CDR3 sequence (DNA): TGTGCCAGCAGTGCAGGGATTGGAAACACCATATATTTT.

The rearrangement joins TRBV10-3 to TRBJ1-6; D unresolved. CDR1 is ENHRY, CDR2 SYGVKD, per germline. The CDR3 runs to 15 residues. V was pared by 0 bases and J by 8 bases, with 11 bases between. DNA of the CDR3: TGTGCCATCAGTGAGTCGCGGGTCGGGGATTCACCCCTCCACTTT. Amino acids: CAISESRVGDSPLHF.

This chain's CDR3 is CASTYSAGETQYF. DNA for the CDR3: TGCGCCAGCACCTACTCCGCCGGGGAGACCCAGTACTTC. J is TRBJ2-5 and V is TRBV5-1; D gene uncertain. Germline loops: CDR1 SGHRS, CDR2 YFSETQ. The CDR3 contains 13 residues. Trimming shortened V by 6 bases and J by 5 bases, and 14 bases separated the two germline ends.

V is TRBV6-5 and J is TRBJ1-1; D might be TRBD1 (5 bases). The V end lost 4 bases, the J end lost 4 bases, and 16 bases lay between the germline ends. The germline V gene encodes CDR1 MNHEY and CDR2 SVGAGI. CDR3 size: 15 residues. As DNA, the CDR3 is TGTGCCAGCAGTTCTGCCCGACAGAAAAGCACTGAAGCTTTCTTT. Encoded protein: CASSSARQKSTEAFF.

The genes are TRBV29-1 and TRBJ2-6, with 11 bases lining up with TRBD1. Unmatched junction bases numbered 5, after V lost 4 bases and J lost 3 bases. The CDR3 runs 16 residues. Germline CDR1 reads SQVTM; CDR2 reads ANQGSEA. The CDR3 is CSVGGQGAFGANVLTF. The CDR3 nucleotides read TGCAGCGTTGGTGGACAGGGGGCTTTTGGGGCCAACGTCCTGACTTTC.

The V gene is TRBV27, the J gene TRBJ1-1; weak D call: TRBD1 (6 bases). Looked up from germline, CDR1 is MNHEY and CDR2 is SMNVEV (reference sequence). The CDR3 totals 13 residues. Deletions cut 4 bases from V and 4 bases from J, with 10 bases between. CDR3 protein: CASSSQGSTEAFF. The CDR3 DNA reads TGTGCCAGCAGTTCCCAGGGGAGCACTGAAGCTTTCTTT.

The CDR3 bases are TGTGCCAGCAGCTTGGTGACAGGGAGGAGCAATCAGCCCCAGCATTTT. It encodes CASSLVTGRSNQPQHF. The chain is built from TRBV5-5 and TRBJ1-5; 7 bases are shared with TRBD1. This CDR3 is built from 16 residues. Germline CDR1 and CDR2: SGHKS and YYEKEE (reference sequence). V gave up 0 bases and J gave up 1 base; unmatched junction bases: 4.

The V call is TRBV27, the J call TRBJ2-7, with D possibly being TRBD1 (6 bases). CDR3 length equals 13 residues. The V end was cut by 6 bases, the J end by 4 bases, with 13 bases between. Germline values: CDR1 MNHEY, CDR2 SMNVEV (reference sequence). CDR3 sequence: CASSLRQAYEQYF. In DNA, the CDR3 is TGTGCCAGCAGCCTTAGACAGGCGTACGAGCAGTACTTC.

The chain links TRBV21-1 to TRBJ2-7; the table calls TRBD1, which could not be checked here. TRBV21-1 is a pseudogene locus. The CDR3 is 15 amino acids. Written as DNA, the CDR3 is TGTGCCAGCAGCATAAAGGGGCCTTCCTCTTACGAGCAGTACTTC. Residues: CASSIKGPSSYEQYF.

The chain links TRBV11-3 to TRBJ2-1, with 7 nucleotides matching TRBD2. The CDR3 has 15 residues. With V trimmed by 3 bases and J by 4 bases, 6 bases remained unmatched. CDR1 and CDR2 from the germline V gene are SGHNT and YENEEA. The CDR3 DNA follows: TGTGCCAGCAGCTTGGCGGGAGTCACTTACAATGAGCAGTTCTTC. Its protein is CASSLAGVTYNEQFF.

The V call is TRBV5-1, the J call TRBJ1-5; no clear D. CDR3 length equals 14 residues. CDR1 is SGHRS, CDR2 YFSETQ, per germline. V was pared by 4 bases and J by 8 bases, with 16 bases between. CDR3 sequence reads: CASSRSGRGEPQHF. The CDR3 DNA reads as TGCGCCAGCAGCAGGTCGGGCCGCGGGGAGCCCCAGCATTTT.

The chain couples TRBV29-1 to TRBJ2-1; D may be TRBD1 (5 bases). This CDR3 has 11 amino acids. The V and J ends lost 6 bases and 7 bases respectively, with 10 bases between them. CDR1 SQVTM and CDR2 ANQGSEA come from the germline V gene. The CDR3 nucleotides are TGCAGCGTCCAGACAGAGAATGAGCAGTTCTTC. It yields the protein CSVQTENEQFF.

This clone came up once. The chain employs TRBV2 and TRBJ2-7, with 9 bases identical to TRBD1. The CDR3 sequence is 14 residues long. With V trimmed by 6 bases and J by 3 bases, 6 bases remained unmatched. Germline values: CDR1 SNHLY, CDR2 FYNNEI. CDR3 bases: TGTGCCAGCAGCGCGGACAGGGGCAACTACGAGCAGTACTTC. This sequence encodes CASSADRGNYEQYF. The whole variable domain, remainder taken from reference TRBV2 and TRBJ2-7, is EPEVTQTPSHQVTQMGQEVILRCVPISNHLYFYWYRQILGQKVEFLVSFYNNEISEKSEIFDDQFSVERPDGSNFTLKIRSTKLEDSAMYFCASSADRGNYEQYFGPGTRLTVT.

This clone showed up just once. V and J are TRBV9 and TRBJ1-5; 7 bases are a match to TRBD1. Germline CDR1 SGDLS, CDR2 YYNGEE. The V gene end was trimmed by 0 bases and the J gene end by 2 bases; junction bases not matched to a gene: 5. This CDR3 spans 16 amino acids. This CDR3 is CASSVGKGAGNQPQHF. In nucleotides, the CDR3 is TGTGCCAGCAGCGTAGGAAAGGGGGCTGGCAATCAGCCCCAGCATTTT.

The chain uses TRBV19 and TRBJ2-1; tentative D call: TRBD2 (5 bases). CDR3 length: 17 residues. The V gene's germline CDR1 is LNHDA and CDR2 SQIVND (reference sequence). V was pared by 1 base and J by 0 bases, with 13 bases between. DNA for the CDR3: TGTGCCAGTAGTATAGGATCAGCGGAACCCTCCTACAATGAGCAGTTCTTC. This codes for CASSIGSAEPSYNEQFF.

CDR3 coding DNA: TGTGCCAGCAGCTTAAGGGCAGGGGGCGCGGGGGAGCAGTACTTC. Translation: CASSLRAGGAGEQYF. V usage is TRBV7-2 and J usage is TRBJ2-7, with TRBD1 matching 8 bases. Germline CDR1 SGHTA, CDR2 FQGNSA. This CDR3 is built from 15 residues. Losses at the gene ends were 2 bases for V and 7 bases for J; bases not matched to a gene: 10.

The gene calls are TRBV28 and TRBJ1-1, with TRBD1 matching 7 bases. This CDR3 has 14 residues. CDR1 and CDR2 (germline): MDHEN, SYDVKM. After removal of 3 bases from V and 5 bases from J, the junction contained 6 bases not matched to a gene. The CDR3 sequence: CASSFRQGVTEAFF. CDR3 nucleotides: TGTGCCAGCAGTTTTAGGCAGGGGGTGACTGAAGCTTTCTTT.